The entry that follows covers one TCR beta chain sequence. Its antigen is unidentified. With the 5' RACE reads reprocessed, TCRdb shows one record per CDR3 protein and no DNA. The specimen's table records about 93,000 distinct CDR3 sequences. The data belong to a study of monozygotic twins with inflammatory bowel disease. Blood samples, whole and unsorted for T cells, yielded the isolated total RNA. The CDR3 runs 18 residues. Per germline, CDR1 ENHRY and CDR2 SYGVKD. Study-wide results and caveats: There was no support for any single strong signal or clonotype associated with IBD. Versus healthy twins, IBD patients showed fewer clonotypes shared with others, especially with disease activity. Patients with IBD had less TCRbeta diversity (inverse Simpson) than their healthy co-twins.

Input material: blood. This sequence joins TRBV10-3 and TRBJ1-2; TCRdb outputs TRBD1, but without DNA this stays unchecked. The clonotype was recovered from a human donor with ulcerative colitis or Crohn's disease, or a healthy co-twin of an affected twin (not recorded which). Here the CDR3 reads CAISIRAGTAANNYGYTF.